The rows below give T cell receptor beta chains drawn from one sample of a study of shared clonotypes between healthy human individuals. TCRdb keeps only in-frame clones here, not all; method: immunoSEQ multiplex PCR. This table has hundreds of thousands of clones, approximately 77% appearing once. The source material was PBMCs. The receptors shown here come from a woman aged 35 to 49 in good health. Some clones in this sample may be carry-over from other donors' samples. The CDR3 runs from the conserved cysteine through the conserved F or W. The D gene is left open where the match is weak. Expanded clones are given a class, and other clones once, few, many or no size at all.

cdr3_nt cdr3_aa v_call clone_size j_call d_call
TGTGCCAGCAGCTTTTACACAGGGTACACTGAAGCTTTCTTT CASSFYTGYTEAFF TRBV7-2 - TRBJ1-1 -
TGTGCCAGCAGCTCGGGGGGCTTTAGAACTGAAGCTTTCTTT CASSSGGFRTEAFF TRBV5-4 - TRBJ1-1 -
TGTGCCAGCAGCTTGGGGGCTCGGGAGAGTGAGCAGTTCTTC CASSLGARESEQFF TRBV5-4 - TRBJ2-1 -
TGCGCCAGCAGCCCCCAGGGGGCGACCTACGAGCAGTACTTC CASSPQGATYEQYF TRBV5-1 once TRBJ2-7 TRBD1
TGTGCCAGTAGTATTGGGGGTCCTGAAGCTTTCTTT CASSIGGPEAFF TRBV19 - TRBJ1-1 -
TGTGCCAGCAGCCCACTAGCGGAAGGCACAGATACGCAGTATTTT CASSPLAEGTDTQYF TRBV28 - TRBJ2-3 TRBD2
TGTGCCTGGACTCATATCGGGACTAGCGGGAGGAGATCCTACGAGCAGTACTTC CAWTHIGTSGRRSYEQYF TRBV30 - TRBJ2-7 TRBD2
TGTGCCAGCAGCCCCGGGACAGGGATCGGAGCCAACGTCCTGACTTTC CASSPGTGIGANVLTF TRBV27 once TRBJ2-6 TRBD1
TGTGCCAGCAGCGATATAGGGACTAGCGGGAAGGACGAGCAGTTCTTC CASSDIGTSGKDEQFF TRBV7-9 - TRBJ2-1 TRBD2
TGCGCCAGCAGCCAAGGATCGGGACTACCAAATTCATTT CASSQGSGLPNSF TRBV4-1 - TRBJ1-1 -
TGCGCCAGCAGCCCGGCTGCCAGTTACAATGAGCAGTTCTTC CASSPAASYNEQFF TRBV5-1 - TRBJ2-1 -
TGTGCCAGCCTGTGGGGGAACTATGGCTACACCTTC CASLWGNYGYTF TRBV28 - TRBJ1-2 -
TGTGCCTGGAATACAGATGAAAAACTGTTTTTT CAWNTDEKLFF TRBV30 many TRBJ1-4 -
TGTGCCAGCAGCGAACGGGACTCCCCAAACAATGAGCAGTTCTTC CASSERDSPNNEQFF TRBV9 - TRBJ2-1 -
TGTGCCAGCACTCTTACAGGGCGTGCGGCCTACGAGCAGTACTTC CASTLTGRAAYEQYF TRBV5-5 - TRBJ2-7 -
TGTGCCTGGAGTGTACCGGGAGCGGATACGCAGTATTTT CAWSVPGADTQYF TRBV30 once TRBJ2-3 -
TGTGCCAGCCGGACGGTGGCAACTAATGAAAAACTGTTTTTT CASRTVATNEKLFF TRBV2 - TRBJ1-4 -
TGTGCCAGCAGCTTGTTCCCGACTAGCGGGAGTGAGACCCAGTACTTC CASSLFPTSGSETQYF TRBV5-6 - TRBJ2-5 TRBD2
TGCAGCGTTGAAGGGGCGACAGGGGAGAACACTGAAGCTTTCTTT CSVEGATGENTEAFF TRBV29-1 - TRBJ1-1 TRBD1
TGTGCCAGCAGCTCACAGGTGGGCACTGAAGCTTTCTTT CASSSQVGTEAFF TRBV9 few TRBJ1-1 -
TGTGCCAGCAGCTTAGCCGGCCTTACTAGAGAAGCCTACGAGCAGTACTTC CASSLAGLTREAYEQYF TRBV7-9 once TRBJ2-7 -
TGTGCCAGCAGCTTCGTCAGCAACTATGGCTACACCTTC CASSFVSNYGYTF TRBV7-9 - TRBJ1-2 -
TGTGCCAGTAGTGGAGGACAGGGCGACTATGGCTACACCTTC CASSGGQGDYGYTF TRBV19 - TRBJ1-2 TRBD1
TGTGCCACCGGTCCGCGTTGGGGGGTGGCCACAGATACGCAGTATTTT CATGPRWGVATDTQYF TRBV27 - TRBJ2-3 -
TGTGCCAGCAGCTCATGGGGACAGAGGCCCTCTGGAAACACCATATATTTT CASSSWGQRPSGNTIYF TRBV28 - TRBJ1-3 TRBD1
TGTGCCTGGAGTCTGAGTAACTATGGCTACACCTTC CAWSLSNYGYTF TRBV30 - TRBJ1-2 -
TGTGCCAGCAGTTACAGGCGGGAGGTTCCCAATGAGCAGTTCTTC CASSYRREVPNEQFF TRBV6-5 medium-sized TRBJ2-1 TRBD2
TGTGCCAGCAGACTCAGGACAGAGAATTCACCCCTCCACTTT CASRLRTENSPLHF TRBV2 - TRBJ1-6 -
TGTGCCAGTAGTCGCGGACAGGGGGCGTTCGAGCAGTACTTC CASSRGQGAFEQYF TRBV19 - TRBJ2-7 TRBD1
TGTGCCAGCAGTGAACGACAGGGATTATCCTACGAGCAGTACTTC CASSERQGLSYEQYF TRBV6-1 - TRBJ2-7 TRBD1
TGTGCCAGCAGCTTGAAGCCAACCTCTAACTATGGCTACACCTTC CASSLKPTSNYGYTF TRBV5-4 - TRBJ1-2 -
TGCAGTGCTAGTGGCCCCCTCGAGCAGTACTTC CSASGPLEQYF TRBV20-1 few TRBJ2-7 -